Given below is one T cell receptor beta chain in context. Its antigen remains unidentified. Germline CDR1 and CDR2: SNHLY and FYNNEI. V lost 6 bases to trimming and J lost 1 base, with 12 bases between them. CDR3 size: 14 residues. This record comes from a study of PD-1 blockade in classical Hodgkin lymphoma. General observations from the study: The study found complete responders had baseline diversity similar to newly diagnosed patients. Those starting nivolumab under 1 year post-ASCT were excluded.

Clones were read by immunoSEQ multiplex PCR, and TCRdb kept only the in-frame ones, dropping some. Of fewer than 20,000 clones detected, approximately 83% appear once; the ten largest clones hold approximately 40%. Every patient relapsed after autologous stem cell transplantation, and brentuximab vedotin exposure varied. V is TRBV2 and J is TRBJ1-1; D is undetermined. Here the sequenced sample was peripheral blood mononuclear cells (PBMCs), taken before the second cycle of nivolumab. The clonotype originates from a human donor with classical Hodgkin lymphoma. CDR3 loop: CASRLLSPNTEAFF. CDR3 nucleotides: TGTGCCAGCAGACTTTTAAGCCCGAACACTGAAGCTTTCTTT.